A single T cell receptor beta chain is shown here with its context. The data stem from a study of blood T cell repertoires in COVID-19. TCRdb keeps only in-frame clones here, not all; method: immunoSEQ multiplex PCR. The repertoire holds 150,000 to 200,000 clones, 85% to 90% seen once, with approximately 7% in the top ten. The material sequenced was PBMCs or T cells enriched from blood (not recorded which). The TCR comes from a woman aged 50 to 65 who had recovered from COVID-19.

CDR3: CASTSGLTYEQYF. The CDR3 DNA is TGTGCCAGCACCTCCGGACTGACTTACGAGCAGTACTTC. V and J are TRBV11-3 and TRBJ2-7; D is possibly TRBD2 (5 bases). The CDR3 spans 13 residues. The V gene lost 7 bases and the J gene lost 4 bases, with 14 bases spanning the gap. The V gene's germline CDR1 is SGHNT and CDR2 YENEEA.